Listed here is a single T cell receptor (beta chain). These data come from a study of blood T cell repertoires in COVID-19. Profiling relied on immunoSEQ multiplex PCR, and the TCRdb table lists in-frame clones only, not all of them. The data show fewer than 200,000 clones, roughly 80% seen once. This clonotype was sampled from a human donor in a cohort sampled during active COVID-19. Specimen: peripheral blood.

The CDR3 loop reads CSGGTSRFNEQFF. CDR3 nucleotide sequence: TGCAGCGGCGGGACTAGCAGATTTAATGAGCAGTTCTTC. The chain combines TRBV29-1 with TRBJ2-1; 9 positions agree with TRBD2. CDR3 length: 13 amino acids. The trim removed 7 bases at V and 7 bases at J, leaving 8 bases unmatched. Germline-derived CDR1 and CDR2 are SQVTM and ANQGSEA.